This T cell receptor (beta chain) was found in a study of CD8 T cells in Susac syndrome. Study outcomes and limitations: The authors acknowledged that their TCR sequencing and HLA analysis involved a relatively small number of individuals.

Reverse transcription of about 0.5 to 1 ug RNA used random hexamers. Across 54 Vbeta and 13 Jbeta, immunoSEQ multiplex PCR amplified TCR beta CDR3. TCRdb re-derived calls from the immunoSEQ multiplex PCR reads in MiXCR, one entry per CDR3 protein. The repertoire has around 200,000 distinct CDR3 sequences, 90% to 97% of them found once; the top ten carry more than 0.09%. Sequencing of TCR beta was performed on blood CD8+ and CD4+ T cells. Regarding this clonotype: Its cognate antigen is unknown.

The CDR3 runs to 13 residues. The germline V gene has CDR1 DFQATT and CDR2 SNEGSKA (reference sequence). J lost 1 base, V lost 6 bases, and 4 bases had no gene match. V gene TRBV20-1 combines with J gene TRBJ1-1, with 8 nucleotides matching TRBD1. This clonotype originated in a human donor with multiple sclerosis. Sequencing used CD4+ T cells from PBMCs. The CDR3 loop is CSAPTGENTEAFF. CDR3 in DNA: TGCAGTGCCCCGACAGGGGAGAACACTGAAGCTTTCTTT.